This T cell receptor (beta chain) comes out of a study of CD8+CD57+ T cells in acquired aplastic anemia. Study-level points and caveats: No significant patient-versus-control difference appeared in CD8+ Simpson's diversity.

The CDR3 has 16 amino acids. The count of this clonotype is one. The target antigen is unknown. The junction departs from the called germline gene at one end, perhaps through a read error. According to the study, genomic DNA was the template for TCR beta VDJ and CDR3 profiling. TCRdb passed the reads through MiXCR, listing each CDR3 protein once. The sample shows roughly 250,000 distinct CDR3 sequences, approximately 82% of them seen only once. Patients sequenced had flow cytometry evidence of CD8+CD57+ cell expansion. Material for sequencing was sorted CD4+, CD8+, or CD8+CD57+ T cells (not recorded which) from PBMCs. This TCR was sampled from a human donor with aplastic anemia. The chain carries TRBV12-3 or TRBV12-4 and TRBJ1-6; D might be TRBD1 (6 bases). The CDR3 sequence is CATSEGEGGYNSPLHF. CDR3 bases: TGTGCCACCAGTGAGGGGGAGGGCGGCTATAATTCACCCCTCCACTTT.